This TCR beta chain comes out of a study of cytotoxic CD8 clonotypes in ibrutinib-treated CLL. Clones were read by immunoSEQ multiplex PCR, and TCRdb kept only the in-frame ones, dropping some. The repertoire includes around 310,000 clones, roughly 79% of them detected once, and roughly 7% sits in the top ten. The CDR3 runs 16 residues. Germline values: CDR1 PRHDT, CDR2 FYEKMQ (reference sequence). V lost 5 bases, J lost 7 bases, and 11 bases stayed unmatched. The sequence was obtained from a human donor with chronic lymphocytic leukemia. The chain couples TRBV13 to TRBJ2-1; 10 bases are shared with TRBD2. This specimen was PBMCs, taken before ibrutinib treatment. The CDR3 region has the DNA TGTGCCAGCAGCAATCGAGCGGGAGGGCTTTTTAATGAGCAGTTCTTC. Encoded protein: CASSNRAGGLFNEQFF. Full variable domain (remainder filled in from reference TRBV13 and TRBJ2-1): AAGVIQSPRHLIKEKRETATLKCYPIPRHDTVYWYQQGPGQDPQFLISFYEKMQSDKGSIPDRFSAQQFSDYHSELNMSSLELGDSALYFCASSNRAGGLFNEQFFGPGTRLTVL.